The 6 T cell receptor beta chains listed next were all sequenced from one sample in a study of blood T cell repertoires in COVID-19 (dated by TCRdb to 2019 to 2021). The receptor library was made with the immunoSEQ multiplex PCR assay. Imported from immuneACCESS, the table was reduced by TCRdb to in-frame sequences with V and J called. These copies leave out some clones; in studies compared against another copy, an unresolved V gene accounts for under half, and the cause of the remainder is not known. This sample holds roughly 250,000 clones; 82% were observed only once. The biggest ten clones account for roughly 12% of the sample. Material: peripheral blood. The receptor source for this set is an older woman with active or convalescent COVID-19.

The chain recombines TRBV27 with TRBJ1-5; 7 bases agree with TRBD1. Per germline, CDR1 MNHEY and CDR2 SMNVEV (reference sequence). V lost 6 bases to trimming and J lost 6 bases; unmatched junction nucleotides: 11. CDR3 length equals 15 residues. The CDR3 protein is CASSPARQGGQPQHF. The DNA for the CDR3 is TGTGCCAGCAGCCCCGCGAGACAGGGCGGTCAGCCCCAGCATTTT.

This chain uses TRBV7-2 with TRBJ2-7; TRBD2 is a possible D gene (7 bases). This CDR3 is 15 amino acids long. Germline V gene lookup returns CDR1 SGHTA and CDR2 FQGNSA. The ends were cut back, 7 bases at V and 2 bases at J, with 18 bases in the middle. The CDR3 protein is CASTQSGGNAYEQYF. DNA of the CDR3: TGTGCCAGCACCCAATCGGGGGGCAACGCCTACGAGCAGTACTTC.

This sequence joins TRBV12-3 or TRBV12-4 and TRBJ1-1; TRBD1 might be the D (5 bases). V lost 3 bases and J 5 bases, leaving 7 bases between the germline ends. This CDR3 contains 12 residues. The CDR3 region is CASSFRDTEAFF. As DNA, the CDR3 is TGTGCCAGCAGTTTCAGGGATACTGAAGCTTTCTTT.

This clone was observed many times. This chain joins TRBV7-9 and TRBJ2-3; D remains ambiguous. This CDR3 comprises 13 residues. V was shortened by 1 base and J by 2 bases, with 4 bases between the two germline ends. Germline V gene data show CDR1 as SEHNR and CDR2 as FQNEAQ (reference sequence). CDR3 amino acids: CASSLDSTDTQYF. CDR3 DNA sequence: TGTGCCAGCAGCTTAGACTCCACAGATACGCAGTATTTT.

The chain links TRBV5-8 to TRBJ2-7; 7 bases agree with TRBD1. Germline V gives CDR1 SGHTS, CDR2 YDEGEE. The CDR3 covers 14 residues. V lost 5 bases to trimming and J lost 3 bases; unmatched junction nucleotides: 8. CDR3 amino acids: CASSSWTGHYEQYF. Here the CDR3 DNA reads TGTGCCAGCAGTTCATGGACAGGACACTACGAGCAGTACTTC.

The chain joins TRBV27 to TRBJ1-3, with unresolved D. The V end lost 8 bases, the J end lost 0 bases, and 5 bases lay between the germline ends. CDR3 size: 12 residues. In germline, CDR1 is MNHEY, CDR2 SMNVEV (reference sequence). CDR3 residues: CASGPSGNTIYF. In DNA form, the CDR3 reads TGTGCCAGCGGGCCCTCTGGAAACACCATATATTTT.